Only a few counts were recorded for the clone carrying this TCR beta chain. V was shortened by 9 bases and J by 2 bases, with 11 bases between the two germline ends. Germline V CDR1 and CDR2: SGHNT, YYREEE (reference sequence). The length of the CDR3 is 12 residues. Authors' processing steps: It was from reference gene primer amplification that nucleated cell counts were estimated. TCRdb's copy holds only in-frame clones and misses some; the assay was immunoSEQ multiplex PCR. The V and J calls and clone size come from that table; D and trimming were worked out from the DNA. The sample includes 120,000 to 150,000 clones, over 80% of them seen just once. The data stem from a study of blood T cell repertoires in COVID-19. Overall study context: Samples taken during acute and convalescent COVID-19 were collected in the United States, Italy and Spain. T cells, B-cell-depleted T cells, or PBMCs supplied cDNA or gDNA.

Source material: peripheral blood. This sequence originates from a woman aged 40 to 50 with active or convalescent COVID-19. The J gene is TRBJ1-1, the V gene TRBV5-4, with D unclear. The chain's CDR3 is CATQQINTEAFF. Here the CDR3 DNA reads TGTGCCACTCAACAGATAAACACTGAAGCTTTCTTT. Full variable domain (remainder filled in from reference TRBV5-4 and TRBJ1-1): ETGVTQSPTHLIKTRGQQVTLRCSSQSGHNTVSWYQQALGQGPQFIFQYYREEENGRGNFPPRFSGLQFPNYSSELNVNALELDDSALYLCATQQINTEAFFGQGTRLTVV.